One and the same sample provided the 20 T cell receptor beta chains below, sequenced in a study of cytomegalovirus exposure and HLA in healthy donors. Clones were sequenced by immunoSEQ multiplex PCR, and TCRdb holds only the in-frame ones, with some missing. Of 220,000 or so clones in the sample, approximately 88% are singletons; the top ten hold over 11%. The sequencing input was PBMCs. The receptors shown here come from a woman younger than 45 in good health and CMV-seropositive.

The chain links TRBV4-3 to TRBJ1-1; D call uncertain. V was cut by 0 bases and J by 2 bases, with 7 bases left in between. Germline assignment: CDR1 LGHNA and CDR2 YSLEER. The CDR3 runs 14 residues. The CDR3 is CASSQETYNTEAFF. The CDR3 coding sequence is TGCGCCAGCAGCCAAGAGACATATAACACTGAAGCTTTCTTT.

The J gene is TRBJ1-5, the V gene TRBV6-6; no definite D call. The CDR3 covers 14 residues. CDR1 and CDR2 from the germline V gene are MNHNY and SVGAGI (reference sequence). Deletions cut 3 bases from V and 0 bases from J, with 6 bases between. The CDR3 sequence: CASSYLGSNQPQHF. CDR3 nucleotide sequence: TGTGCCAGCAGTTATTTGGGTAGCAATCAGCCCCAGCATTTT.

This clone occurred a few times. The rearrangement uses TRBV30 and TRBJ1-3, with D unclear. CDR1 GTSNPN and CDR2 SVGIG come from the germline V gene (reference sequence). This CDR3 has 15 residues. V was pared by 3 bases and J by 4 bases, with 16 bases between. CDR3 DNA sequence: TGTGCCTGGAGCCCGGGCTTGGTCGGGGGAAACACCATATATTTT. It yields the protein CAWSPGLVGGNTIYF.

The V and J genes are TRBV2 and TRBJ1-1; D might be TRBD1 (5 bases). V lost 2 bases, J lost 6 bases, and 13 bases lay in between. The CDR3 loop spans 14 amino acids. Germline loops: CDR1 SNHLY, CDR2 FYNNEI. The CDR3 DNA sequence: TGTGCCAGCAGTGAACAAGCGCTCAGGGCTGAAGCTTTCTTT. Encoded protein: CASSEQALRAEAFF. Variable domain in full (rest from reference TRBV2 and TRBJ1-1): EPEVTQTPSHQVTQMGQEVILRCVPISNHLYFYWYRQILGQKVEFLVSFYNNEISEKSEIFDDQFSVERPDGSNFTLKIRSTKLEDSAMYFCASSEQALRAEAFFGQGTRLTVV.

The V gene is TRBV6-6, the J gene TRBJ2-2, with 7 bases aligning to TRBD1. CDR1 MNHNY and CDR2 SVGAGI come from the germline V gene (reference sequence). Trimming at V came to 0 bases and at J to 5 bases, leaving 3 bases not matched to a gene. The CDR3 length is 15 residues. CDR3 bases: TGTGCCAGCAGTTACTCGGGACAGTCAACCGGGGAGCTGTTTTTT. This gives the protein CASSYSGQSTGELFF.

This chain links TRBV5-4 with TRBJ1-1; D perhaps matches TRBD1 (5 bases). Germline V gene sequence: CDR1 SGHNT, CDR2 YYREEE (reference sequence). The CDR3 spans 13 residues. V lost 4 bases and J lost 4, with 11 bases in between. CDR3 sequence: CASSLDISTEAFF. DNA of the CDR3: TGTGCCAGCAGCCTGGACATATCCACTGAAGCTTTCTTT.

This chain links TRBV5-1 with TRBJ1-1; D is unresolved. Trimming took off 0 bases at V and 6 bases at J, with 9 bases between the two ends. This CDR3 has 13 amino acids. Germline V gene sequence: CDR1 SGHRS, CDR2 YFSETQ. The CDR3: CASSLESPPEAFF. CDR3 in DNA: TGCGCCAGCAGCTTGGAATCTCCCCCTGAAGCTTTCTTT. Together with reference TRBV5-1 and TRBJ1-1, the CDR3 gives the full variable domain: KAGVTQTPRYLIKTRGQQVTLSCSPISGHRSVSWYQQTPGQGLQFLFEYFSETQRNKGNFPGRFSGRQFSNSRSEMNVSTLELGDSALYLCASSLESPPEAFFGQGTRLTVV.

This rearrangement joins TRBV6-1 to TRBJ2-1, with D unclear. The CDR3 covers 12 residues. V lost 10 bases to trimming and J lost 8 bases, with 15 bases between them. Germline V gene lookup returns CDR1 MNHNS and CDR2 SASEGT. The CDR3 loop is CATTTHRDEQFF. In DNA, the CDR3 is TGTGCCACCACGACTCATAGGGATGAGCAGTTCTTC.

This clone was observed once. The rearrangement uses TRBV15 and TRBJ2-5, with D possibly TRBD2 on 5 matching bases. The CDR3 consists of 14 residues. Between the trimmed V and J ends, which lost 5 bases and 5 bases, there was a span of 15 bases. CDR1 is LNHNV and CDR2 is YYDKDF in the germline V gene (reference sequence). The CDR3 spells CATSAAAGGETQYF. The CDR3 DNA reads TGTGCCACCAGCGCAGCGGCAGGAGGCGAGACCCAGTACTTC.

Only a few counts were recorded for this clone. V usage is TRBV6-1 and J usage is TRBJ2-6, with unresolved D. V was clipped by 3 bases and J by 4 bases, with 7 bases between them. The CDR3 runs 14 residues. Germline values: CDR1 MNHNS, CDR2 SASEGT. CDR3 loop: CASSDVVGANVLTF. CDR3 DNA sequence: TGTGCCAGCAGTGACGTTGTGGGGGCCAACGTCCTGACTTTC.

CDR3 in amino acids: CASSLGTGSVYEQYF. The CDR3 DNA sequence: TGCGCCAGCAGCCTAGGGACGGGCTCTGTCTACGAGCAGTACTTC. The rearrangement links TRBV5-1 to TRBJ2-7; TRBD1 or TRBD2 may be the D gene (5 bases each). Trimming took off 4 bases at V and 3 bases at J, with 17 bases between the two ends. Germline V gene sequence: CDR1 SGHRS, CDR2 YFSETQ. This CDR3 is 15 amino acids long.

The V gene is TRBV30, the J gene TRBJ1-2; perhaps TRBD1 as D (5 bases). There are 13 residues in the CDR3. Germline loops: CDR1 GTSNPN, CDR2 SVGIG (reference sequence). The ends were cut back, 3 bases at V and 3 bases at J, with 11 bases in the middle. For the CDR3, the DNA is TGTGCCTGGAGGGCGACAGTCCACTATGGCTACACCTTC. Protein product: CAWRATVHYGYTF.

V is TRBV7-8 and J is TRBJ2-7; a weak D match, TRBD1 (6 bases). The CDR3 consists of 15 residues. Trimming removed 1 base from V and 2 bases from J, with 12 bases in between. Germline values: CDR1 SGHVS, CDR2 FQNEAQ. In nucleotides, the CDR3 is TGTGCCAGCAGCTTAGGTTTGGGGGCCGCCTACGAGCAGTACTTC. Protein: CASSLGLGAAYEQYF.

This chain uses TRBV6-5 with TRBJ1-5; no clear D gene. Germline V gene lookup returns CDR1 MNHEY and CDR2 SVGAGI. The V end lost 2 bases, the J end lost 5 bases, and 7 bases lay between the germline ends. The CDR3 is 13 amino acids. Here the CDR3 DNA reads TGTGCCAGCAGTTACAATCGAGATCAGCCCCAGCATTTT. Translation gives CASSYNRDQPQHF.

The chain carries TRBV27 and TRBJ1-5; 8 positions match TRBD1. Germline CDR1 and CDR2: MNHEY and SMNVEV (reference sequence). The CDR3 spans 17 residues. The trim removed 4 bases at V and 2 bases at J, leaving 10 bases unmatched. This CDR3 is CASSSGQGGGGNQPQHF. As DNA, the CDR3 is TGTGCCAGCAGTTCCGGACAGGGCGGAGGTGGCAATCAGCCCCAGCATTTT.

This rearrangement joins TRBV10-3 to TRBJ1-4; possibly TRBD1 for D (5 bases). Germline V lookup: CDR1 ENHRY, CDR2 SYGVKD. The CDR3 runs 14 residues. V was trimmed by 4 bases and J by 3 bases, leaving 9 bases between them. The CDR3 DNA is TGTGCCATCAGTGCTGGGGGGGCTAATGAAAAACTGTTTTTT. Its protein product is CAISAGGANEKLFF.

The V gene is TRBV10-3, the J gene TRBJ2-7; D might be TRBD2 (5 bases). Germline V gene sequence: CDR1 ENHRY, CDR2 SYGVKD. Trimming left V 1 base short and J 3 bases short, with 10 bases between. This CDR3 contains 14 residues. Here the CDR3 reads CAISEFEGSYEQYF. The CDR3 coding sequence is TGTGCCATCAGTGAGTTCGAGGGAAGCTACGAGCAGTACTTC.

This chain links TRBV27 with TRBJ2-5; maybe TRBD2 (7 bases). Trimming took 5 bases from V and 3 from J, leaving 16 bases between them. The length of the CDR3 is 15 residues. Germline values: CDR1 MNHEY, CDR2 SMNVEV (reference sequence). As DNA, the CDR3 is TGTGCCAGCAGTCCCCAGGGAGGGGGGAAAGAGACCCAGTACTTC. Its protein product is CASSPQGGGKETQYF.

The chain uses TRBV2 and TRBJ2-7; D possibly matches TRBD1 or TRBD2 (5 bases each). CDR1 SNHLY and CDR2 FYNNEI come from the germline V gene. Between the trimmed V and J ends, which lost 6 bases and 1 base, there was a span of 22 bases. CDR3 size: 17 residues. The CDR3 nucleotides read TGTGCCAGCAGGGGGACCTCTTCGGGCGAAAGGTCCTACGAGCAGTACTTC. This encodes CASRGTSSGERSYEQYF.

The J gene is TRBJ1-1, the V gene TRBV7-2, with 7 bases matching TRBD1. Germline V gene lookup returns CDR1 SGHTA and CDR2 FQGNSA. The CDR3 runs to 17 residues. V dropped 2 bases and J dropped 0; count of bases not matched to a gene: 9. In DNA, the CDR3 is TGTGCCAGCAGCTTATTCGACAGGGTGGGCATGAACACTGAAGCTTTCTTT. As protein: CASSLFDRVGMNTEAFF.